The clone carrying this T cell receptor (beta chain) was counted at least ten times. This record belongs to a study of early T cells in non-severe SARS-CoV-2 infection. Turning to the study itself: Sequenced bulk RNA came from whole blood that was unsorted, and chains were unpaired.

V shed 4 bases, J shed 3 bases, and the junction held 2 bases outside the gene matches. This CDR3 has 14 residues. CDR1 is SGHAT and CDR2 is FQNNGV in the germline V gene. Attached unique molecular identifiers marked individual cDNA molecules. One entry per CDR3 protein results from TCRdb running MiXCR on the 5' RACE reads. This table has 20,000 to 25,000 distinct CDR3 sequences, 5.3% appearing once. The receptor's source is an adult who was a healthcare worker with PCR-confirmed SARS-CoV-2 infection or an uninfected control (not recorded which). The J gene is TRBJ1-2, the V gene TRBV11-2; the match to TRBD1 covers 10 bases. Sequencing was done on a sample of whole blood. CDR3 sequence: CASSSGQGDYGYTF. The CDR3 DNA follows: TGTGCCAGCAGCTCAGGACAGGGGGACTATGGCTACACCTTC.